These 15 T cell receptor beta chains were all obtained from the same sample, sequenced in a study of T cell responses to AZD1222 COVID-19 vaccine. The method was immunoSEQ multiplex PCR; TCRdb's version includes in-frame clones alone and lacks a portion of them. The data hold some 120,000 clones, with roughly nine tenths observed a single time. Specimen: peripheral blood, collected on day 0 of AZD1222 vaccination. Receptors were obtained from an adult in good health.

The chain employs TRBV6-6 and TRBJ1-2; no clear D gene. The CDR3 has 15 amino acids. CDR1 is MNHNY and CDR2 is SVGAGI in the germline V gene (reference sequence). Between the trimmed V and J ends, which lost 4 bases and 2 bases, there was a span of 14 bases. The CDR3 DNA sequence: TGTGCCAGCAGTTCCCAGGACGTATCCAACTATGGCTACACCTTC. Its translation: CASSSQDVSNYGYTF.

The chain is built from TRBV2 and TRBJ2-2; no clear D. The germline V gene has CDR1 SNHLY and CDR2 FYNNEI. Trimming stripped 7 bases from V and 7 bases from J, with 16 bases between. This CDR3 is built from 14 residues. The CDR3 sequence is CASTLSRVSGELFF. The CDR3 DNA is TGTGCCAGCACGCTTTCTAGGGTGAGCGGGGAGCTGTTTTTT.

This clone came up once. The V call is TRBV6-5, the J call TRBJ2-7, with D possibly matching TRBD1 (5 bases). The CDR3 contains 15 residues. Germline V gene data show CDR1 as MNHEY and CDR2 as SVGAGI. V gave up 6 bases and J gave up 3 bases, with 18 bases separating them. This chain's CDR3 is CASSKRQGLFYEQYF. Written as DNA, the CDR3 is TGTGCCAGCAGCAAGCGTCAGGGTCTTTTCTACGAGCAGTACTTC.

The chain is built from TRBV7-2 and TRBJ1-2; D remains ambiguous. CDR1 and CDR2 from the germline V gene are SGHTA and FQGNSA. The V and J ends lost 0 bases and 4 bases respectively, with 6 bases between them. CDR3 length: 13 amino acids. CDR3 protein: CASSLASGYGYTF. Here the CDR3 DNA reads TGTGCCAGCAGCTTAGCATCAGGCTATGGCTACACCTTC.

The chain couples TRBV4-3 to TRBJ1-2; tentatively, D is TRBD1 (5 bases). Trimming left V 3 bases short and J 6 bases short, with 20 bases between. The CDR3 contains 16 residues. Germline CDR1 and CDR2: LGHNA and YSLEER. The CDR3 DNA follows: TGCGCCAGCAGCCACCTGGGACCTAGGGATGGCGATGGCTACACCTTC. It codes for CASSHLGPRDGDGYTF.

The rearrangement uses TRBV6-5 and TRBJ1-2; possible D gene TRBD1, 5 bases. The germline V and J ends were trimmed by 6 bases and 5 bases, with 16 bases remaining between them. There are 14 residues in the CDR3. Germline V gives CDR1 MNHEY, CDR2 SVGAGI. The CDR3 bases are TGTGCCAGCAGCCCACTGGGGGGGAAGTATGGCTACACCTTC. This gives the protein CASSPLGGKYGYTF.

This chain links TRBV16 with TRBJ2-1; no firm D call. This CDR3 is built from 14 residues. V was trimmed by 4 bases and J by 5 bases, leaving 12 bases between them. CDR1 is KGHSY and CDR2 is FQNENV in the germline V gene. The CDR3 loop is CASSPTTLNNEQFF. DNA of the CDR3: TGTGCCAGCAGCCCTACCACCCTCAACAATGAGCAGTTCTTC. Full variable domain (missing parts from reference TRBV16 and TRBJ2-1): GEEVAQTPKHLVRGEGQKAKLYCAPIKGHSYVFWYQQVLKNEFKFLISFQNENVFDETGMPKERFSAKCLPNSPCSLEIQATKLEDSAVYFCASSPTTLNNEQFFGPGTRLTVL.

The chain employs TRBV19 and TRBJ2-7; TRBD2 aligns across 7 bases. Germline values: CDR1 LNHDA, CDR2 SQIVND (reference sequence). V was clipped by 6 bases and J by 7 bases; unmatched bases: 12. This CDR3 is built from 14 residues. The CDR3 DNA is TGTGCCAGTAGCTTTGCGGGAGTACCTCGGGAGCAGTACTTC. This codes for CASSFAGVPREQYF.

Here the CDR3 reads CASSLDPGTGRSGELFF. The CDR3 region has the DNA TGTGCCAGCAGCTTAGATCCCGGGACAGGAAGATCCGGGGAGCTGTTTTTT. This chain uses TRBV11-2 with TRBJ2-2; TRBD1 matches 8 bases. CDR1 SGHAT and CDR2 FQNNGV come from the germline V gene. The V and J ends lost 0 bases and 6 bases, in that order; junction bases with no gene match: 9. The CDR3 has 17 residues.

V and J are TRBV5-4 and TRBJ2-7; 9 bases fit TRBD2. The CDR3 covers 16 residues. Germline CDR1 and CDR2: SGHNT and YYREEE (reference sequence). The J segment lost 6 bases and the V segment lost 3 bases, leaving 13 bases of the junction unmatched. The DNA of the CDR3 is TGTGCCAGCAGCTCCGGCGGGAGGGTCCTTTCGGGCGAGCAGTACTTC. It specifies CASSSGGRVLSGEQYF.

The DNA of the CDR3 is TGTGCCAGTAGTATAGTATCCGGGCCCCAGGCCAATCAGCCCCAGCATTTT. Its translation is CASSIVSGPQANQPQHF. This chain links TRBV19 with TRBJ1-5; D is uncertain. The CDR3 has 17 residues. Trimming left V 1 base short and J 3 bases short, with 16 bases between. Germline-derived CDR1 and CDR2 are LNHDA and SQIVND (reference sequence).

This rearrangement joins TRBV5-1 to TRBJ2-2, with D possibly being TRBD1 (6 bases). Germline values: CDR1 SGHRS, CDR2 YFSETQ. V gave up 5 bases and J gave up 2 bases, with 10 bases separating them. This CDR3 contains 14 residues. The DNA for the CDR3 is TGCGCCAGCAGAACAGGGTTCAACACCGGGGAGCTGTTTTTT. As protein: CASRTGFNTGELFF.

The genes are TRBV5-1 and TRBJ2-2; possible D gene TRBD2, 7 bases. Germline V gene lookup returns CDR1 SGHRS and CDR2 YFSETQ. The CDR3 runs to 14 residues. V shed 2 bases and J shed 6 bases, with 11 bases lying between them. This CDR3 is CASSFRGGAGELFF. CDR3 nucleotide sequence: TGCGCCAGCAGCTTCAGGGGAGGGGCCGGGGAGCTGTTTTTT.

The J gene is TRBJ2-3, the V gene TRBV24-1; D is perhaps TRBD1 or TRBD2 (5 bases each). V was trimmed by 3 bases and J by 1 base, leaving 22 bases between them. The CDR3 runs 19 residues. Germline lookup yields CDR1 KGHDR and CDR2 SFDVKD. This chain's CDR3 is CATSDPPGRKGARTDTQYF. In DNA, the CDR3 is TGTGCCACCAGTGATCCTCCGGGACGGAAAGGGGCCCGCACAGATACGCAGTATTTT.

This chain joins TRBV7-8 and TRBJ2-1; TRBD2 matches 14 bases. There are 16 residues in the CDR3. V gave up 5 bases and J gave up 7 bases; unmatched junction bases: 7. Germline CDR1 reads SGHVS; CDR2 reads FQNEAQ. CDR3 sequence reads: CASSRAWTSGRNEQFF. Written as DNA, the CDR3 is TGTGCCAGCAGCCGAGCTTGGACTAGCGGGAGGAATGAGCAGTTCTTC.